This section outlines one T cell receptor (beta chain) sequence together with its context. Its antigen remains undetermined. There are no base qualities to consult, and no much larger clone falls within one base. V drops 1 base and J drops 0 bases, leaving 16 bases in between. For CDR1 and CDR2, the germline V gene (reference sequence) lists GTSNPN and SVGIG. Its CDR3 holds 18 amino acids, cysteine through phenylalanine. Of the read, only the CDR3 DNA is kept; its 54 bases are in frame from base 1. The entire isolated RNA was reverse transcribed using the High Capacity cDNA Reverse Transcription Kit, and thus expressed TCRB transcripts were sequenced. Deep immunoSEQ sequencing was performed on naive, central memory and regulatory T cell samples, with an average of roughly 3.6 million total reads per sample. Sorted cells were lysed in RLT buffer and RNA was extracted with DNase-treated RNeasy Micro or Mini kits, depending on cell number. To prevent cross-contamination, each cell subset was processed individually, whereas patient and healthy donor samples were processed jointly. The immunoSEQ multiplex PCR was used to amplify TCRB sequences from cDNA, generating 87-bp fragments that spanned the CDR3 region. Sequencing of the amplicons was performed on the Illumina HiSeq platform. In the authors' own workflow: Synthetic template baselines were used to correct PCR bias computationally, reads within Hamming distance 2 were collapsed together, and singletons that could not be merged were discarded. By aligning reads against IMGT, V, D and J genes, CDR3 length, and insertions or deletions at six rearrangement sites were assigned. Clonotype counts were normalized to sorted cell number within each subset before computing true diversity and Gini coefficients with the tcR R package. The overlap coefficient, calculated on TCRB nucleotide sequences, was used to quantify repertoire sharing. Out-of-frame TCRB sequences from naive cells were analyzed as a proxy for the pre-selection repertoire. Imported from immuneACCESS, the table was reduced by TCRdb to in-frame sequences with V and J called. These copies leave out some clones; in studies compared against another copy, an unresolved V gene accounts for under half, and the cause of the remainder is not known. V, J and clone size are taken as reported in that table, and D and trimming were inferred from the DNA itself. The sample yields 350,000 to 450,000 clones; over 13% were counted once. The top ten clonotypes cover more than 0.015% of the sample.

This sample was taken from a study of beta chain features in type 1 diabetes (dated by TCRdb to 2017 to 2018). Describing the broader study: No differences in mean age, gender distribution, total cell number or subset yield were found between patients and healthy donors. Across all samples, fewer than 130 million sorted cells were examined, and cell number per subset correlated strongly with RNA yield. The study compared the TCRB repertoires of sorted circulating CD4+ T cell subsets in recently diagnosed type 1 diabetes patients with those in matched healthy donors. Naive and central memory subsets were obtained from all 30 or so donors, but regulatory and stem cell-like memory subsets were isolated from only 8 patients and roughly 8 healthy donors. Findings and caveats that apply to the study as a whole: In all four CD4+ subsets, TCRB CDR3 length was moderately but significantly shorter in type 1 diabetes patients. The naive, central memory and regulatory TCRB repertoires appeared to resemble one another more closely among patients than among healthy donors. Shorter templates might be favored by PCR, yet because patient and control samples were amplified and corrected together, any such skew would affect both groups equally. At VDJ recombination sites, type 1 diabetes patients had fewer insertions and more deleted nucleotides, which implies abnormalities in thymic rearrangement. Because small numbers of individuals were included in the HLA sub-analyses, any influence of HLA type on TCRB rearrangement was left unresolved. Because cDNA was sequenced instead of genomic DNA, activated cells with high expression could be over-represented, although the groups did not differ in activation or CD3 levels.

A single peripheral blood draw of around 100 mL on average was collected from each donor into heparinised tubes. Using a panel that included CD45RO, CCR7, CD25, CD127, CD95 and CD27, naive, central memory, regulatory and stem cell-like memory CD4+ T cells were sorted on a BD FACSAria II. All sorted populations exceeded 95% purity. PBMCs were separated immediately by Lymphoprep density gradient centrifugation and were stained directly, without being cultured. So that batch effects would be minimized, each experiment stained and sorted samples in pairs, pairing one healthy donor with one patient. The material sequenced was naive CD4+ T cells from blood. The intended sense of this specimen's cell subset or site label: true naive CD4+ T cells. This TCR derives from a woman under 30 in good health. The chain was built from TRBV30 and TRBJ2-6, with the D gene too uncertain to name. The bases read TGTGCCTGGAGTGGGTCGGGTCAGCCATTCTCTGGGGCCAACGTCCTGACTTTC. This translates into CAWSGSGQPFSGANVLTF.